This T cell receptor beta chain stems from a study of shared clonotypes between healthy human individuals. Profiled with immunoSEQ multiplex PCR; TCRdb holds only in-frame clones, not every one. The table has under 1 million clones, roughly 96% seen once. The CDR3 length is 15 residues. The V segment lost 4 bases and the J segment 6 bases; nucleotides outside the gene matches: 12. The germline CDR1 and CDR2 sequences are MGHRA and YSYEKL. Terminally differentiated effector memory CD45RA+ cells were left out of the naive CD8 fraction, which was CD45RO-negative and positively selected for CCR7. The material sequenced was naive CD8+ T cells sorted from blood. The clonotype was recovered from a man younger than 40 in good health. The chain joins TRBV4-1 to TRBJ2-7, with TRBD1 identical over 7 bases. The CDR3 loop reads CASSPTARGTSEQYF. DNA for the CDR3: TGCGCCAGCAGCCCCACGGCCAGGGGGACAAGCGAGCAGTACTTC.